These 9 T cell receptor beta chains share one sample of origin, sequenced in a study of identical twins. A single record per CDR3 protein comes from TCRdb applying MiXCR to the 5' RACE reads. The data show approximately 630,000 distinct CDR3 sequences, 7.1% seen once. Another study also made use of these data, one on yellow fever vaccine responses in identical twins.

Source material: PBMCs. These receptors were obtained from a woman in her late teens or twenties in good health.

The rearrangement joins TRBV11-2 to TRBJ2-2, with a weak D call TRBD1 (7 bases). The CDR3 is made up of 15 amino acids. V gave up 2 bases and J gave up 5 bases, with 12 bases separating them. The germline V gene has CDR1 SGHAT and CDR2 FQNNGV. This chain's CDR3 is CASSLPAGGTGELFF. CDR3 bases: TGTGCCAGCAGCTTACCGGCAGGGGGGACCGGGGAGCTGTTTTTT.

This clonotype was counted a few times. The chain couples TRBV6-1 to TRBJ1-1; no clear D gene. Deletions cut 6 bases from V and 1 base from J, with 15 bases between. The CDR3 runs 15 residues. From germline, CDR1 is MNHNS and CDR2 SASEGT. DNA for the CDR3: TGTGCCAGCAGCCACATGGGCCGGACGAACACTGAAGCTTTCTTT. This translates into CASSHMGRTNTEAFF.

The V call is TRBV20-1, the J call TRBJ2-5, with 12 bases identical to TRBD2. The CDR3 loop spans 18 amino acids. CDR1 is DFQATT, CDR2 SNEGSKA, per germline (reference sequence). J lost 1 base, V lost 3 bases, and 12 bases had no gene match. CDR3 residues: CSARETSGGPNFQETQYF. The CDR3 DNA sequence: TGCAGTGCTAGGGAGACTAGCGGGGGACCTAATTTCCAAGAGACCCAGTACTTC.

This clonotype was seen many times. This chain joins TRBV29-1 and TRBJ2-5; TRBD1 is a possible D gene (6 bases). V was shortened by 3 bases and J by 5 bases, with 13 bases between the two germline ends. From germline, CDR1 is SQVTM and CDR2 ANQGSEA. The CDR3 length is 13 residues. CDR3 sequence (DNA): TGCAGCGTTGAGGGGGCCTTGGGGGAGACCCAGTACTTC. This sequence encodes CSVEGALGETQYF. Supplemented by reference TRBV29-1 and TRBJ2-5, the full variable domain reads SAVISQKPSRDICQRGTSLTIQCQVDSQVTMMFWYRQQPGQSLTLIATANQGSEATYESGFVIDKFPISRPNLTFSTLTVSNMSPEDSSIYLCSVEGALGETQYFGPGTRLLVL.

At least ten counts were recorded for this clonotype. The V gene is TRBV4-1, the J gene TRBJ1-2; no clear D. The CDR3 is 15 residues long. In germline, CDR1 is MGHRA, CDR2 YSYEKL. V lost 1 base to trimming and J lost 5 bases, with 14 bases between them. Written as DNA, the CDR3 is TGCGCCAGCAGCCAAGTTATGGGAGGCGTATATGGCTACACCTTC. It specifies CASSQVMGGVYGYTF.

A word on this clonotype: A much larger clone is a single base away; this may be a read error. The chain has TRBV3-1 and TRBJ2-1; D gene uncertain. Trimming removed 7 bases from V and 12 bases from J, with 25 bases in between. CDR1 and CDR2 from the germline V gene are LGHDT and YNNKEL (reference sequence). The CDR3 totals 15 residues. The CDR3 here is CASTSQGRGGSGQFF. The CDR3 DNA reads as TGTGCCAGCACCTCCCAAGGGCGAGGCGGATCGGGGCAGTTCTTC.

This chain uses TRBV4-1 with TRBJ1-2, with unresolved D. Looked up from germline, CDR1 is MGHRA and CDR2 is YSYEKL. This CDR3 is 14 amino acids long. Trimming removed 2 bases at V and 2 bases at J, with 9 bases between. The CDR3, as DNA: TGCGCCAGCAGCCAACCCCGACAAAACTATGGCTACACCTTC. Its protein product is CASSQPRQNYGYTF.

The chain carries TRBV7-2 and TRBJ2-7; 8 bases fit TRBD1. Germline CDR1 reads SGHTA; CDR2 reads FQGNSA. V was clipped by 0 bases and J by 4 bases; unmatched bases: 5. The CDR3 consists of 15 residues. This chain's CDR3 is CASSLADRGPYEQYF. CDR3 bases: TGTGCCAGCAGCTTAGCAGACAGGGGTCCTTACGAGCAGTACTTC.

There are many counts of this clonotype. V and J are TRBV12-3 or TRBV12-4 and TRBJ2-7, with no clear D. CDR3 size: 11 residues. V lost 5 bases, J lost 0 bases, and 2 bases lay in between. CDR3 coding DNA: TGTGCCAGCAGTACCTCCTACGAGCAGTACTTC. It encodes CASSTSYEQYF.